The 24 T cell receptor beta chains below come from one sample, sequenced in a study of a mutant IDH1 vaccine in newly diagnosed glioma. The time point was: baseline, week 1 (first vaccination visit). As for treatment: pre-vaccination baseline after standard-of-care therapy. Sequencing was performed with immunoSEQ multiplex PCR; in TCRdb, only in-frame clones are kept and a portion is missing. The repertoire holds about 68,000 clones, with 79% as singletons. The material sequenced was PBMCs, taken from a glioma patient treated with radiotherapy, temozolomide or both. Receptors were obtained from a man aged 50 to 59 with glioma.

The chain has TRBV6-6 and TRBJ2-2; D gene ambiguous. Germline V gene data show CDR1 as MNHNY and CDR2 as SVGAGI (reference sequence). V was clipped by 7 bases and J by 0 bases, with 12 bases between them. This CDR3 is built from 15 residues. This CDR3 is CASNKDTTNTGELFF. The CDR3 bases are TGTGCCAGCAATAAAGACACCACGAACACCGGGGAGCTGTTTTTT.

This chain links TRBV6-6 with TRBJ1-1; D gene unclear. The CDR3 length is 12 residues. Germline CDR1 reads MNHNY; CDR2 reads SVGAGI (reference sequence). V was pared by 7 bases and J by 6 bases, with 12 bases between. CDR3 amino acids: CASTRKESEAFF. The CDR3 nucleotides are TGTGCCAGCACCCGGAAGGAGTCTGAAGCTTTCTTT.

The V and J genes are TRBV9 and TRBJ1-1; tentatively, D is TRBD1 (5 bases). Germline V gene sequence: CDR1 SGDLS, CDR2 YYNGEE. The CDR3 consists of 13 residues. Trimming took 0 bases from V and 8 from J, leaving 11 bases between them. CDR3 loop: CASSVGDGREAFF. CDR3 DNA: TGTGCCAGCAGCGTAGGGGACGGCCGCGAAGCTTTCTTT.

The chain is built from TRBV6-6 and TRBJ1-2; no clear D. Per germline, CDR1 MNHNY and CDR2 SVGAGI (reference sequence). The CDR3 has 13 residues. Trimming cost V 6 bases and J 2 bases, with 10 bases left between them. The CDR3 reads CASSLQYNYGYTF. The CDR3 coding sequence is TGTGCCAGCAGCTTACAGTACAACTATGGCTACACCTTC.

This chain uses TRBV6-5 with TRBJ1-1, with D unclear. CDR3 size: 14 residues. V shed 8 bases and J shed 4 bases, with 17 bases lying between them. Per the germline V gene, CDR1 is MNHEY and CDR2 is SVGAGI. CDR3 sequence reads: CASALGAGSTEAFF. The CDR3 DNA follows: TGTGCCAGCGCCTTAGGCGCCGGTAGCACTGAAGCTTTCTTT.

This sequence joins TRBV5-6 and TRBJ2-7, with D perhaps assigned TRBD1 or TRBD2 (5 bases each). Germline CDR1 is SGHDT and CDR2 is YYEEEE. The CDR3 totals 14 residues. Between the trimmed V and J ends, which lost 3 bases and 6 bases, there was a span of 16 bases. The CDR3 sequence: CASSWGYLTAEQYF. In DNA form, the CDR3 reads TGTGCCAGCAGCTGGGGGTACCTAACGGCCGAGCAGTACTTC.

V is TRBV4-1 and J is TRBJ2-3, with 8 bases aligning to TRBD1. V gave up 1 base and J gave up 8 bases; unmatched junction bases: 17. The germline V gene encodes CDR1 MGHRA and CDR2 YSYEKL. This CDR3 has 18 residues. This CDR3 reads CASSQVIATGAAGGTQYF. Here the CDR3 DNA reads TGCGCCAGCAGCCAAGTAATTGCGACAGGGGCCGCCGGAGGTACGCAGTATTTT.

CDR3 amino acids: CASSPLAGSTDTQYF. The CDR3 nucleotides are TGCGCCAGCAGCCCACTAGCGGGGAGCACAGATACGCAGTATTTT. This rearrangement joins TRBV4-1 to TRBJ2-3; 10 positions match TRBD2. The germline CDR1 and CDR2 sequences are MGHRA and YSYEKL. The CDR3 sequence is 15 residues long. V gave up 4 bases and J gave up 0 bases; unmatched junction bases: 1.

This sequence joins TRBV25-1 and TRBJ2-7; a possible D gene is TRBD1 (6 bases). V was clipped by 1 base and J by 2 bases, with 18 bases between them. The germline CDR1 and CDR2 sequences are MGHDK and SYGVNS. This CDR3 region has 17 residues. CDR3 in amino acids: CASSELGTSAVTYEQYF. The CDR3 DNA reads TGTGCCAGCAGTGAATTGGGGACAAGCGCGGTGACCTACGAGCAGTACTTC.

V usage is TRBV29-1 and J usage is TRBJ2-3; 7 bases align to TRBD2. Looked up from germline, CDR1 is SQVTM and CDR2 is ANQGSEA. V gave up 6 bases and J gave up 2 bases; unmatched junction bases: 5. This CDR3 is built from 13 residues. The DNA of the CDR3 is TGCAGCGTCGGAGAGCGGGACACAGATACGCAGTATTTT. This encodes CSVGERDTDTQYF.

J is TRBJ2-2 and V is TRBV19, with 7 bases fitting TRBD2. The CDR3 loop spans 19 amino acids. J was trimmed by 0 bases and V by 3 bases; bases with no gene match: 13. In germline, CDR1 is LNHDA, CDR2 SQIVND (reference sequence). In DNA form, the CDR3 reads TGTGCCAGTAGTATTCGCCAATGGGGGGGTGTAGCGAACACCGGGGAGCTGTTTTTT. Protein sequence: CASSIRQWGGVANTGELFF.

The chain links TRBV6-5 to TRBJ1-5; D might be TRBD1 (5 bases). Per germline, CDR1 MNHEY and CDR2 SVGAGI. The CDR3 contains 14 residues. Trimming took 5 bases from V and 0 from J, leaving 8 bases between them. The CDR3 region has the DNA TGTGCCAGCAGTCAGGGTTATAGCAATCAGCCCCAGCATTTT. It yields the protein CASSQGYSNQPQHF.

Here the CDR3 reads CASSQTGPIQETQYF. CDR3 DNA: TGTGCCAGCAGCCAAACGGGACCTATCCAAGAGACCCAGTACTTC. The genes are TRBV4-2 and TRBJ2-5; either TRBD1 or TRBD2 may supply D (5 bases each). The germline V gene has CDR1 LGHNA and CDR2 YNFKEQ. V was trimmed by 2 bases and J by 1 base, leaving 11 bases between them. The CDR3 contains 15 residues.

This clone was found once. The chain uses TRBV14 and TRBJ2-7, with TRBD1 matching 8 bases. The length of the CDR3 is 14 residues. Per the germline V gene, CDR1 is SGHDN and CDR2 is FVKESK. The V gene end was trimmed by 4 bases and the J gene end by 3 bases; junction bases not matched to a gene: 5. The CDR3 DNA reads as TGTGCCAGCAGCCGAGGGACAGGCAACTACGAGCAGTACTTC. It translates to CASSRGTGNYEQYF.

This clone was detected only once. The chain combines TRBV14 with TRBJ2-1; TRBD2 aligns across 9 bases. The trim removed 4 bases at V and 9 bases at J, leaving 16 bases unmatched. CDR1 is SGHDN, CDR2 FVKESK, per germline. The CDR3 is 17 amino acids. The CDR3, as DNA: TGTGCCAGCAGCCTTATTAGCGGGGGTCACTATGGGGCTGAGCAGTTCTTC. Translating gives CASSLISGGHYGAEQFF. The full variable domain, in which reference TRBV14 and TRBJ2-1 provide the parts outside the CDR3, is EAGVTQFPSHSVIEKGQTVTLRCDPISGHDNLYWYRRVMGKEIKFLLHFVKESKQDESGMPNNRFLAERTGGTYSTLKVQPAELEDSGVYFCASSLISGGHYGAEQFFGPGTRLTVL.

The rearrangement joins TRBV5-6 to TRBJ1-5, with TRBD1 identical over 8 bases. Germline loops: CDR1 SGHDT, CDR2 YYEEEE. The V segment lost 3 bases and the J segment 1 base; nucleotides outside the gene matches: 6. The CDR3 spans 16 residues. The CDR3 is CASSSGQGRSNQPQHF. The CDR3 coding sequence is TGTGCCAGCAGCTCAGGACAGGGCAGAAGCAATCAGCCCCAGCATTTT.

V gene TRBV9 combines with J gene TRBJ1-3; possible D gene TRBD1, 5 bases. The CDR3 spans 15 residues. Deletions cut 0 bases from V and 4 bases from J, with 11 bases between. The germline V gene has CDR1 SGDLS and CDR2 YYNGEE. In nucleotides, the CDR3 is TGTGCCAGCAGCGTAGGTGAGGGGAGGGGAAACACCATATATTTT. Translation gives CASSVGEGRGNTIYF.

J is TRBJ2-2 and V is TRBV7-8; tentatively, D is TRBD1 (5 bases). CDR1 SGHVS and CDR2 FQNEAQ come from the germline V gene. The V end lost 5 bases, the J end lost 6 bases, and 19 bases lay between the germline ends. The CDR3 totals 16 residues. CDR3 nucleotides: TGTGCCAGCAGCGATAGGCAGGGTTTGGGTCCCGGGGAGCTGTTTTTT. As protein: CASSDRQGLGPGELFF.

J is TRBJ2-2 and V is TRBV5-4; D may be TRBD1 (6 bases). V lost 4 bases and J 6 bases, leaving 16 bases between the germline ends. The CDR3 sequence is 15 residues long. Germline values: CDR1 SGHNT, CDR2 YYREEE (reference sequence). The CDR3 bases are TGTGCCAGCAGCCCTGGACAGACAATCTCCGGGGAGCTGTTTTTT. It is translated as CASSPGQTISGELFF.

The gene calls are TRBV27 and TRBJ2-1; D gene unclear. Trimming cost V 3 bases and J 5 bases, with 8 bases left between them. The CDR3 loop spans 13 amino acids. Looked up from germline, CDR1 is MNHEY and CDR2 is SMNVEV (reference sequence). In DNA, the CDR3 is TGTGCCAGCAGTTTTCAGCTCCACAATGAGCAGTTCTTC. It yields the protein CASSFQLHNEQFF.

The CDR3 DNA reads TGTGCCAGCAGTGGGGTCTTGGTGGGGACTAGCGGGGCTCAAGAGACCCAGTACTTC. Its protein product is CASSGVLVGTSGAQETQYF. The V call is TRBV7-9, the J call TRBJ2-5, with TRBD2 matching over 13 bases. Germline V gene data show CDR1 as SEHNR and CDR2 as FQNEAQ (reference sequence). CDR3 length: 19 residues. V lost 6 bases to trimming and J lost 2 bases; unmatched junction nucleotides: 15.

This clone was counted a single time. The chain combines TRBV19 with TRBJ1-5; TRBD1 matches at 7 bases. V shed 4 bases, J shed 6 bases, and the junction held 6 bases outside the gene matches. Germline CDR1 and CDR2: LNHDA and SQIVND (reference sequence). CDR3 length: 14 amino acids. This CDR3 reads CASSNQQGTQPQHF. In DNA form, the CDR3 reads TGTGCCAGTAGTAACCAACAGGGGACTCAGCCCCAGCATTTT. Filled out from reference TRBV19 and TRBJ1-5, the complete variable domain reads DGGITQSPKYLFRKEGQNVTLSCEQNLNHDAMYWYRQDPGQGLRLIYYSQIVNDFQKGDIAEGYSVSREKKESFPLTVTSAQKNPTAFYLCASSNQQGTQPQHFGDGTRLSIL.

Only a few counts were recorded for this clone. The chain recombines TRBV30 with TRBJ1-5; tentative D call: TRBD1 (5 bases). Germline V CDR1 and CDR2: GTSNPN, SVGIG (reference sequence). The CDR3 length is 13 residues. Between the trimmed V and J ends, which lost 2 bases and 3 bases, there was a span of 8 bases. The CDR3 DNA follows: TGTGCCTGGAGTTCACAGGTCAATCAGCCCCAGCATTTT. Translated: CAWSSQVNQPQHF. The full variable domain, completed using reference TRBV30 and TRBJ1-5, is SQTIHQWPATLVQPVGSPLSLECTVEGTSNPNLYWYRQAAGRGLQLLFYSVGIGQISSEVPQNLSASRPQDRQFILSSKKLLLSDSGFYLCAWSSQVNQPQHFGDGTRLSIL.

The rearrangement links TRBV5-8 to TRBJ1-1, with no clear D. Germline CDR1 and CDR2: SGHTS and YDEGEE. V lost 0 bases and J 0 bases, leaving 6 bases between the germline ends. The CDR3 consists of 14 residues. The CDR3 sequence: CASSLGTVNTEAFF. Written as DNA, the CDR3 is TGTGCCAGCAGCTTGGGGACGGTGAACACTGAAGCTTTCTTT. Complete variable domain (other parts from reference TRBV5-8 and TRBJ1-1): EAGVTQSPTHLIKTRGQQATLRCSPISGHTSVYWYQQALGLGLQFLLWYDEGEERNRGNFPPRFSGRQFPNYSSELNVNALELEDSALYLCASSLGTVNTEAFFGQGTRLTVV.